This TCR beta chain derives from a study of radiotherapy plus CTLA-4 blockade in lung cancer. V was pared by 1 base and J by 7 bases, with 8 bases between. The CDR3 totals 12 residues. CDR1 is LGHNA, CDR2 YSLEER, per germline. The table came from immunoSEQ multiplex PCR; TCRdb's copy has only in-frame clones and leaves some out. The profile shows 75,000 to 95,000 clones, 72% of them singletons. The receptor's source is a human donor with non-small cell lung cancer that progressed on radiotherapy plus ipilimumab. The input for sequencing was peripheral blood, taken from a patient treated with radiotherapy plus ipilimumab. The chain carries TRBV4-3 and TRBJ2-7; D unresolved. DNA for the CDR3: TGCGCCAGCAGCCAAGGTACGCGGGAGCAGTACTTC. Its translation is CASSQGTREQYF.